The text below deals with one T cell receptor beta chain. This receptor's antigen is unknown. No base quality values were provided; no much bigger clone lies one nucleotide off. The cohort was made up of 500 to 850 healthy bone marrow donors. All cohort members were sampled while nominally healthy, although unrecorded immune exposures were likely present. The donor tested CMV seropositive, placing the donor among the 289 seropositive members of the cohort. A peripheral blood sample was provided by each donor, and peripheral blood mononuclear cells were used for TCR beta sequencing. The Qiagen DNeasy Blood Extraction Kit was used to extract genomic DNA from the blood cell samples. This sample stems from a study of cytomegalovirus exposure and HLA in healthy donors (dated by TCRdb to 2016 to 2017). General notes on the study: An earlier analysis of under 600 of the donors reported about 250 Gb of sequence data and roughly 110 million unique TCR beta sequences from about 180 million T cells. An early release covering roughly 640 HLA-typed donors comprised 250 to 350 gigabases of sequencing data and approximately 80 million unique TCR sequences. The genetic ancestry cluster associated with self-reported Caucasian donors included over 65% of the approximately 410 genotyped donors. The study aimed to test whether signatures of past pathogen exposure could be identified by cataloging public T cell receptors. The study used immunosequencing to profile the T cell repertoires of 600 to 850 subjects and linked those repertoires to cytomegalovirus serostatus. Along with the approximately 700-subject first cohort, a separate validation cohort of around 110 different subjects was used. The study combined high-throughput TCR immunosequencing, statistical association of individual TCRs with disease status, and machine learning to predict cytomegalovirus infection status. A later analysis re-analyzed previously published TCR beta repertoires from roughly 600 donors and added high-resolution HLA genotyping to study TCR occurrence patterns. Rather than using new phenotypic data, the later analysis identified candidate immune exposures from TCR beta sequences and from how often those sequences occurred across donors. An earlier analysis of several hundred of the donors applied high-throughput TCR beta sequencing to assess whether each TCR beta V gene segment acted as functional or pseudogenic. Donor age, sex, ethnicity and CMV serostatus were collected together with the repertoire data. Genome-wide SNP genotypes for about 60% of the 666 donors were used in a later genetic analysis, which treated that subset as a discovery cohort. Every discovery cohort repertoire had been produced on one sequencing platform. HLA typing included class I and class II loci at four-digit resolution. Typing coverage varied by locus: about 620-630 donors for A, B, C, DRB1 and DQB1; roughly 520 for DQA1; about 570 for DPA1; roughly 470 for DPB1. Roughly 5 DR-DQ haplotypes were handled as single units for association and clustering because linkage in the cohort was strong. Among roughly 370 genotyped donors of the cohort, an average of 235,054 unique TCR beta nucleotide sequences were sequenced per donor, around 18% of them non-productive. General findings and caveats noted by the study authors: Presence/absence analyses assumed roughly uniform sequencing depth across donors, an assumption that may not hold. Some IMGT-functional V segments, including TRBV6-2 and TRBV6-3, could not be distinguished by the 87-base-pair reads and were therefore excluded. In the study, around 150 TCR beta chains were listed as associated with cytomegalovirus. Because HLA typing was missing for some donors at each locus, association tests included only the typed subset. A later analysis associated 16,951 TCR beta sequences with specific HLA alleles at a false discovery rate of 0.05. According to a later genetic analysis, donors in an Asian-associated ancestry cluster had fewer N-insertions in productive TCRs than the approximately 690-donor mean. Most TCR sequences were observed very rarely across donors, whereas some public TCRs were present in many individuals. An association between a missense DCLRE1C variant and V-gene and J-gene trimming of TCR beta chains was found in a later genetic analysis and replicated in an independent cohort. Three of the identified cytomegalovirus-associated TCR beta chains were confirmed in vitro to be specific for cytomegalovirus antigens. The authors suggested that the approach could potentially be extended to other disease states and immunological phenotypes. A further reported finding was that TCR beta sequences accurately predicted the HLA-A and HLA-B alleles for most subjects in the first cohort. Seventeen rarely observed V segments, including chromosome 9 orphons, were excluded from the earlier analysis of a few hundred of the donors because counts were too low. Linkage disequilibrium might explain the correlated functional status among segregating V segments, but an unknown experimental factor could not be excluded. A later analysis found that HLA-associated TCR beta chains were more clonally expanded and had lower generation probabilities than equally common non-associated chains. A later analysis reported that several top co-occurrence clusters appeared linked to parvovirus B19, influenza, CMV and Epstein-Barr virus. CMV serostatus was the only immune exposure information available for the cohort. A later analysis found that most CMV-associated TCR beta chains appeared HLA-restricted, with HLA associations seemingly driven largely by CMV exposure. Assigning TCR associations to individual alleles was difficult when HLA alleles, especially DR and DQ, strongly co-occurred. An earlier analysis of roughly 570 of the donors showed that most TCR beta V segments appeared in productive rearrangements either about 87% or about 30% of the time, which broadly matched IMGT annotations. A later analysis found that TCR association rates varied across HLA loci, with DRB1 alleles showing the most associated TCRs and HLA-C alleles the fewest. A cluster of highly shared sequence variants was judged likely to represent a technical artifact of the sequencing pipeline. Only TCR beta chains were sequenced in this cohort, and the absence of alpha or paired-chain data limited detectable features. In both the original and validation cohorts, the classifier was reported to diagnose cytomegalovirus status with high specificity and sensitivity.

Per the germline V gene, SGHVS is the CDR1 and FNYEAQ is the CDR2. The CDR3 starts with the cysteine, ends with the phenylalanine, and has 17 residues. Of the read, only the CDR3 DNA is kept; its 51 bases are in frame from base 1. Here V drops 0 bases and J drops 5 bases, and the junction holds 10 bases not matched to any gene. The library relied on the immunoSEQ multiplex PCR assay. For the multiplex PCR, a mixture combining 60 forward primers for TCR Vbeta segments and 13 reverse primers for TCR Jbeta segments was used. The CDR3 region of rearranged TCR beta genes was amplified from genomic DNA with a multiplex PCR assay. Amplified TCR beta libraries were sequenced as 87-base-pair reads on the Illumina HiSeq System. Processing in the source paper ran as follows. A later analysis tallied 75 million to 85 million unique TCR beta chains across the 550 to 850 repertoires, and 10 million to 11 million of those chains were shared by two or more donors. Raw reads were error-corrected and collapsed into unique sequences by a nearest-neighbor algorithm in which closely related sequences were merged to remove PCR and sequencing errors. To assign V, D and J gene segments, CDR3 sequences were aligned to IMGT reference sequences. Each retained sequence needed at least a six-nucleotide match to both a V gene segment and a J gene segment. Rearrangements were called productive when the CDR3 lacked stop codons and stayed in frame with V and J; all others were non-productive. Following IMGT convention, CDR3 was defined as the stretch from the second conserved V-encoded cysteine to the conserved J-encoded phenylalanine. Sequences without an unambiguous match to a single V gene segment were excluded from the earlier analysis of several hundred of the donors. An earlier analysis of a few hundred of the donors called V segments functional above 56.7% productive rearrangements and segregating when the between-donor standard deviation exceeded 5%. A statistical classification framework was built to diagnose cytomegalovirus status from the catalog of TCR beta chain sequences. A later analysis assigned V and J genes by comparing TCR nucleotide sequences with IMGT/GENE-DB human TR gene sequences. The TCRdist pipeline was used in a later analysis to assign CDR3 sequences and most-parsimonious VDJ recombination scenarios. In a later analysis, every TCR beta chain was defined by the combination of its CDR3 amino acid sequence and its V-gene family, and reads without a unique V-gene family were dropped. In a later analysis, 550 to 650 highly shared, low-generation-probability nucleotide sequences were removed to address suspected cross-contamination and a sequencing artifact. A later analysis calculated a clonal expansion index for each public chain from normalized within-repertoire ranks of inferred template counts. In a later analysis, generation probabilities were computed using a VDJ recombination model fitted to out-of-frame rearrangements, and the results were checked against IGoR. A later analysis scored TCR-TCR, TCR-HLA and TCR-CMV co-occurrence with hypergeometric tests, applying a repertoire-size bias correction to TCR pairs. A later analysis estimated false discovery rates by permuting HLA or CMV assignments 20 times. In a later analysis, co-occurring TCRs were grouped using DBSCAN, with TCRdist sequence similarity added in when clustering inside HLA-allele-positive subsets. Co-occurrence clustering excluded repertoires with fewer than 30,000 or more than 120,000 public chains, plus five with anomalous nucleotide sharing. As stored in TCRdb, this immuneACCESS dataset retains in-frame rearrangements with V and J assigned. A fraction of the clones does not appear; measured against another copy, unresolved V genes explain less than half of the discrepancy, and the remainder lacks a known reason. V and J calls and clone size are those listed in that table; D and trimming were worked out from the DNA. In this sample the table shows around 160,000 clones, about two thirds of which occur a single time. The top ten hold less than 5% of the sample.

The material sequenced was PBMCs. The TCR sequence derives from a woman aged 18-35 years in good health and CMV-seropositive. The chain is assembled from TRBV7-6 and TRBJ1-1; TRBD1 fits 9 bases in the junction. Here is the DNA: TGTGCCAGCAGCTTAGCGAAAAGGACAGGGGTTCGGACTGAAGCTTTCTTT. Its product reads: CASSLAKRTGVRTEAFF.